Shown below are 3 T cell receptor beta chains from a single sample sequenced in a study of blood T cells in healthy people across ages. A second PCR of about 7 to 12 cycles used a sample-barcoded 5' primer and a J-beta primer mix. One entry per CDR3 protein, called by TCRdb with MiXCR from the 5' RACE reads. The sample lists about 580,000 distinct CDR3 sequences, around half occurring once. Sequencing was carried out using blood. Receptor source: an elderly man in good health.

This clonotype was counted a few times. The V and J genes are TRBV20-1 and TRBJ2-3; D gene unclear. Trimming took off 3 bases at V and 0 bases at J, with 10 bases between the two ends. This CDR3 region has 14 residues. Germline V gene data show CDR1 as DFQATT and CDR2 as SNEGSKA (reference sequence). CDR3 amino acids: CSASKVISTDTQYF. The CDR3 nucleotides read TGCAGTGCTAGTAAAGTGATAAGCACAGATACGCAGTATTTT.

Points on this clonotype: An end of the junction does not agree with germline; a read error may underlie this. The rearrangement uses TRBV15 and TRBJ1-4; no reliable D call. The CDR3 is 15 amino acids. Germline loops: CDR1 LNHNV, CDR2 YYDKDF (reference sequence). CDR3 DNA: TGTGCCACCAGCAGAGATAGGAGTACTAATGCAAAACTGTTTTTT. Amino acids: CATSRDRSTNAKLFF.

The genes are TRBV11-2 and TRBJ2-1; D is perhaps TRBD2 (6 bases). Germline V gene data show CDR1 as SGHAT and CDR2 as FQNNGV. V lost 5 bases and J 10 bases, leaving 15 bases between the germline ends. The CDR3 totals 13 residues. CDR3 residues: CASSPSAAGEQFF. The CDR3 DNA is TGTGCCAGCAGCCCCTCTGCGGCGGGAGAGCAGTTCTTC.